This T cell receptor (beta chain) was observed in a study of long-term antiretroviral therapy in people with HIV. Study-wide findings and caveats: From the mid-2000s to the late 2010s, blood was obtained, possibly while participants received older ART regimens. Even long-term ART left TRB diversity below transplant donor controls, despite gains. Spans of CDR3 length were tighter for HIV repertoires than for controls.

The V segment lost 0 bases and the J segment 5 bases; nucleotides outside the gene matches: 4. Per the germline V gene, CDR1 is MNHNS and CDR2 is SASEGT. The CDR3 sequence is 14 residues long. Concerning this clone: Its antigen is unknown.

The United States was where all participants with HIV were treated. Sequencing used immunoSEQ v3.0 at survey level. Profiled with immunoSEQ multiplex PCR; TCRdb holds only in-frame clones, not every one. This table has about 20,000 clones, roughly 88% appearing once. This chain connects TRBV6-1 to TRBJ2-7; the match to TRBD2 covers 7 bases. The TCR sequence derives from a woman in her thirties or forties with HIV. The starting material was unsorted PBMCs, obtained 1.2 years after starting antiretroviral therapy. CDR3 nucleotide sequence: TGTGCCAGCAGTGAAGCCATGGGGGGGAACGAGCAGTACTTC. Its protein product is CASSEAMGGNEQYF.